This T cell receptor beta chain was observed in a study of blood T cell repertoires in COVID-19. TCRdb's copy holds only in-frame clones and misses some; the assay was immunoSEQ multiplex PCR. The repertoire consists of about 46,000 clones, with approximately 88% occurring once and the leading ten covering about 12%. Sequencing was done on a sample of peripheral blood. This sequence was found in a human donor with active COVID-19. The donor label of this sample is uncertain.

The CDR3: CASSQVVGMGTIYF. The DNA for the CDR3 is TGCGCCAGCAGCCAAGTCGTCGGGATGGGCACCATATATTTT. The chain combines TRBV4-1 with TRBJ1-3, with no clear D. In germline, CDR1 is MGHRA, CDR2 YSYEKL. With 1 base removed from V and 9 bases from J, the gap between germline ends came to 13 bases. The CDR3 covers 14 residues.